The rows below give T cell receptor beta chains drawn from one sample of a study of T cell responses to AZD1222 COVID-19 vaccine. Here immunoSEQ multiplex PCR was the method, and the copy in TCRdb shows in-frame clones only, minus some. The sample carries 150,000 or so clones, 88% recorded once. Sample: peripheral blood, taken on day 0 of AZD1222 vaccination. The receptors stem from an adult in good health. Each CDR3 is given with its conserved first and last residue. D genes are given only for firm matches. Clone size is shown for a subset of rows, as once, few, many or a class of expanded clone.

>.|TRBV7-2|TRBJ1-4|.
TGTGCCAGCAGCTTACGGGGGGCTCCTAATGAAAAACTGTTTTTT
CASSLRGAPNEKLFF
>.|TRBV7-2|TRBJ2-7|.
TGTGCCAGCAGCTCCCAACCACCCTACGAGCAGTACTTC
CASSSQPPYEQYF
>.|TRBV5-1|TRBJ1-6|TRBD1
TGCGCCAGCAGCTTAACAGGGGCCTCCTATAATTCACCCCTCCACTTT
CASSLTGASYNSPLHF
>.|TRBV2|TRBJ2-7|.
TGTGCCAGCAGTGAAGGGGTAGCTGCGGGATTCGAGCAGTACTTC
CASSEGVAAGFEQYF
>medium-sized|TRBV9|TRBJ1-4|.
TGTGCCAGCAGCGTAGGATCCCGGGCAGAAAAACTGTTTTTT
CASSVGSRAEKLFF
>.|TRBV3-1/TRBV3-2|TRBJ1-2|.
TGTGCCAGCAGCCAAGGGGGGAGAGGCTACACCTTC
CASSQGGRGYTF
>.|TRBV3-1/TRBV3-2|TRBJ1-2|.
TGTGCCAGCAGTATAGGGGGGGGCTACACCTTC
CASSIGGGYTF
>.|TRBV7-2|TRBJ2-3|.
TGTGCCAGCAGCATCGGGGGAGTGACAGATACGCAGTATTTT
CASSIGGVTDTQYF
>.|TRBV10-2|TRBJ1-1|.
TGCGCCAGCAAGTCGGGGATGAACACTGAAGCTTTCTTT
CASKSGMNTEAFF
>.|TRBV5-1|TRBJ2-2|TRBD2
TGCGCCAGCAGCTTGGTTCCAGCGGGAACCGGGGAGCTGTTTTTT
CASSLVPAGTGELFF
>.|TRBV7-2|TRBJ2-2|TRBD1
TGTGCCAGCAGCTTACGACAGGGTGTCACCGGGGAGCTGTTTTTT
CASSLRQGVTGELFF
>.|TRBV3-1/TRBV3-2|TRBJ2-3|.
TGTGCCAGCAGCCCAGCAGGGGAGCCGATCCGCACAGATACGCAGTATTTT
CASSPAGEPIRTDTQYF
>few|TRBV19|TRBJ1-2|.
TGTGCCAGTAGTATAACGGGCCTCGGCTATGGCTACACCTTC
CASSITGLGYGYTF
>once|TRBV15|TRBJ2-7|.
TGTGCCACCAGCAGAGATCGGGACTACGAGCAGTACTTC
CATSRDRDYEQYF
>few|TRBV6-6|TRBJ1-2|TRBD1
TGTGCCAGCAGTGGGGACAGCCGAGGGGGCTACACCTTC
CASSGDSRGGYTF
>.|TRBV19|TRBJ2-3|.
TGTGCCAGTAGTAACGAGGGCACCACAGATACGCAGTATTTT
CASSNEGTTDTQYF
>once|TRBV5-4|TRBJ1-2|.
TGTGCCAGCAGCTTGGACGCGGAAAACTATGGCTACACCTTC
CASSLDAENYGYTF
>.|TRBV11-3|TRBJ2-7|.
TGTGCCAGCAGTAGGGTGGATTCGGGGGAGCAGTACTTC
CASSRVDSGEQYF
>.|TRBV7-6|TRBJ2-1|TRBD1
TGTGCCAGCAGCTTCCGGGACAGGGTTTTAAGCTCCTACAATGAGCAGTTCTTC
CASSFRDRVLSSYNEQFF
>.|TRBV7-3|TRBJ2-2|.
TGTGCCAGCAGCTTATATAACGGGGAGCTGTTTTTT
CASSLYNGELFF
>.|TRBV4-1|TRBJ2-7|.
TGCGCCAGCAGCCAAGATCCGTTGCGCGAGCAGTACTTC
CASSQDPLREQYF
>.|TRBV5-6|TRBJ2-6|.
TGTGCCAGCAGCTTGGGGTATACTTCTGGGGCCAACGTCCTGACTTTC
CASSLGYTSGANVLTF
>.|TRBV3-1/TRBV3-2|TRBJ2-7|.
TGTGCCAGCAGCCAAGCCAGTTACGAGCAGTACTTC
CASSQASYEQYF
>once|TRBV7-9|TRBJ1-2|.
TGTGCCAGCAGCGTTGGGACAAGCGCCTATGGCTACACCTTC
CASSVGTSAYGYTF
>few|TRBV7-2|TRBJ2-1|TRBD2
TGTGCCAGCAGCCTCCTAGCGGCGGATGAGCAGTTCTTC
CASSLLAADEQFF
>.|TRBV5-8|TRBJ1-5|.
TGTGCCAGCCCTTCCACGGGGGGTAATCAGCCCCAGCATTTT
CASPSTGGNQPQHF
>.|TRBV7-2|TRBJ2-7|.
TGTGCCAGCAGCTTAGGTTCAGGCGCCAACGAGCAGTACTTC
CASSLGSGANEQYF
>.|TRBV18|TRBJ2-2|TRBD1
TGTGCCAGCTCACCAGGGACAGGGCTGGCCGGGGAGCTGTTTTTT
CASSPGTGLAGELFF
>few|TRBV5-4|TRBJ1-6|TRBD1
TGTGCCAGCAGCTCGGACAGGGGTGGAAATTCACCCCTCCACTTT
CASSSDRGGNSPLHF
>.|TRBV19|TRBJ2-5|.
TGTGCCAGTAGTAGAGCCGGCAGGGGCGATGCCCAAGAGACCCAGTACTTC
CASSRAGRGDAQETQYF
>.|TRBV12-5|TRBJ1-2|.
TGTGCTAGTGGTTTGGTACCCGACAGGTCCGGGGGCTACACCTTC
CASGLVPDRSGGYTF
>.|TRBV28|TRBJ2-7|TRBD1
TGTGCCAGCAGTTTGACCTTGACAGGGGGCACCTACGAGCAGTACTTC
CASSLTLTGGTYEQYF
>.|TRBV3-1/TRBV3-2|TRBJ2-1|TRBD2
TGTGCCAGCAGCCTCAAGACTAGCGGGGAAATGCTTGAGCAGTTCTTC
CASSLKTSGEMLEQFF
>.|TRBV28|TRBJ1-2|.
TGTGCCAGCAGTTTACTGGGACTGAGCGACTACACCTTC
CASSLLGLSDYTF
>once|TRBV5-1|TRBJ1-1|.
TGCGCCAGCAGCTTCGCCGAGATGAACACTGAAGCTTTCTTT
CASSFAEMNTEAFF
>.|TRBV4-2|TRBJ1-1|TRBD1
TGTGCCAGCAGCCAGGACAGGGGCACTGAAGCTTTCTTT
CASSQDRGTEAFF
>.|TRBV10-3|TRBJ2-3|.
TGTGCCATCAACAAAGGCCAGGCAGCAGATACGCAGTATTTT
CAINKGQAADTQYF
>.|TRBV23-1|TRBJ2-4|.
TGCGCCAGCAGTAAGGGGGGGAGTTTGGCCAAAAACATTCAGTACTTC
CASSKGGSLAKNIQYF
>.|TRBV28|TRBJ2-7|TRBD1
TGTGCCAGCAGTCCCGGACAGGGCTACGAGCAGTACTTC
CASSPGQGYEQYF
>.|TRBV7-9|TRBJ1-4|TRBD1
TGTGCCAGCAGCCGTAGTTCGGGACAGTATAATGAAAAACTGTTTTTT
CASSRSSGQYNEKLFF
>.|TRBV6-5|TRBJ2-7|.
TGTGCCAGCAGTTACAGGGAGTTCCACGAGCAGTACTTC
CASSYREFHEQYF